These 27 T cell receptor beta chains were sequenced from one sample in a study of beta chain features in type 1 diabetes. Expressed TCRB transcripts got sequenced, as all isolated RNA was reverse transcribed. Sequencing was performed with immunoSEQ multiplex PCR; in TCRdb, only in-frame clones are kept and a portion is missing. In the table there are about 360,000 clones, 10% to 15% of which are singletons. Sequenced material: naive CD4+ T cells from blood. Source of these receptors: a man aged 18-30 years in good health.

The chain has TRBV7-2 and TRBJ2-1, with D tentatively TRBD1 (8 bases). From germline, CDR1 is SGHTA and CDR2 FQGNSA. Trimming cost V 0 bases and J 13 bases, with 16 bases left between them. The CDR3 is 14 residues long. In DNA, the CDR3 is TGTGCCAGCAGCTTAGCACAGGGGGGGCCCGAACAGTTCTTC. Translation: CASSLAQGGPEQFF.

This clone was observed a handful of times. The chain links TRBV5-6 to TRBJ1-1; D uncertain. CDR1 and CDR2 (germline): SGHDT, YYEEEE. V lost 0 bases and J 3 bases, leaving 9 bases between the germline ends. The CDR3 covers 14 residues. CDR3 sequence (DNA): TGTGCCAGCAGCTTGGCCGGGGTAGACACTGAAGCTTTCTTT. This encodes CASSLAGVDTEAFF.

The chain joins TRBV10-3 to TRBJ2-7; 10 nucleotides line up with TRBD1. From germline, CDR1 is ENHRY and CDR2 SYGVKD. The length of the CDR3 is 15 residues. V trimming: 0 bases; J trimming: 3 bases; junction bases outside the gene matches: 2. As DNA, the CDR3 is TGTGCCATCAGTGAGTCAGGGGACAGGGGCTACGAGCAGTACTTC. The encoded protein is CAISESGDRGYEQYF.

The chain couples TRBV5-5 to TRBJ2-7; 7 positions match TRBD1. The CDR3 spans 15 residues. The junction had 5 bases not matched to a gene; V was cut back by 0 bases and J by 2 bases. The germline gives CDR1 SGHKS, CDR2 YYEKEE (reference sequence). CDR3 DNA: TGTGCCAGCAGCTTGGTGGACAGGCTTGCCTACGAGCAGTACTTC. Translating it yields CASSLVDRLAYEQYF.

This clone was picked up a small number of times. The chain is built from TRBV10-3 and TRBJ1-1; a weak D match, TRBD1 (6 bases). With 8 bases removed from V and 1 base from J, the gap between germline ends came to 11 bases. Germline-derived CDR1 and CDR2 are ENHRY and SYGVKD. The CDR3 sequence is 13 residues long. The CDR3 region is CAIRGQPNTEAFF. In nucleotides, the CDR3 is TGTGCCATCCGGGGACAACCGAACACTGAAGCTTTCTTT.

This clone was seen only a few times. This chain joins TRBV7-9 and TRBJ2-1; the match to TRBD2 covers 8 bases. The CDR3 sequence is 14 residues long. The ends lost 5 bases at V and 8 bases at J; junction bases unmatched: 8. Germline-derived CDR1 and CDR2 are SEHNR and FQNEAQ (reference sequence). The DNA of the CDR3 is TGTGCCAGCAGCGCCAGCGGGAGCTCCGATGAGCAGTTCTTC. Its protein product is CASSASGSSDEQFF.

There are a few counts of this clone. The gene calls are TRBV7-2 and TRBJ2-7, with 7 bases that match TRBD2. The CDR3 loop spans 14 amino acids. Unmatched junction bases numbered 7, after V lost 5 bases and J lost 3 bases. Germline assignment: CDR1 SGHTA and CDR2 FQGNSA. This CDR3 is CASSLAGTNYEQYF. DNA of the CDR3: TGTGCCAGCAGCCTTGCGGGGACTAACTACGAGCAGTACTTC. The whole variable domain, remainder taken from reference TRBV7-2 and TRBJ2-7, is GAGVSQSPSNKVTEKGKDVELRCDPISGHTALYWYRQSLGQGLEFLIYFQGNSAPDKSGLPSDRFSAERTGGSVSTLTIQRTQQEDSAVYLCASSLAGTNYEQYFGPGTRLTVT.

The gene calls are TRBV18 and TRBJ1-2; 7 bases are shared with TRBD1. The trim removed 6 bases at V and 6 bases at J, leaving 7 bases unmatched. This CDR3 is built from 13 residues. Germline-derived CDR1 and CDR2 are KGHSH and LQKENI. Written as DNA, the CDR3 is TGTGCCAGCTCCCGACAGGGTTCGGATGGCTACACCTTC. Its protein product is CASSRQGSDGYTF.

The rearrangement uses TRBV11-2 and TRBJ2-7, with TRBD2 as a possible D gene (5 bases). CDR1 and CDR2 (germline): SGHAT, FQNNGV. Trimming left V 3 bases short and J 7 bases short, with 16 bases between. The CDR3 is 14 amino acids. CDR3 nucleotides: TGTGCCAGCAGCTTCGGATTCAGGACTCAAGAGCAGTACTTC. Translated: CASSFGFRTQEQYF.

In regard to this clone: At one of its ends the junction is not consistent with the germline gene, which may arise from a read error. The chain couples TRBV4-3 to TRBJ2-7, with TRBD2 matching 9 bases. The CDR3 spans 13 residues. Looked up from germline, CDR1 is LGHNA and CDR2 is YSLEER. CDR3 nucleotide sequence: TGCGCCAGCAGCCAAGATCAGGGCGGGGGGGGTAACTTC. Translated: CASSQDQGGGGNF.

This clone appeared a few times. The V and J genes are TRBV28 and TRBJ2-5; no definite D call. Per the germline V gene, CDR1 is MDHEN and CDR2 is SYDVKM. V was clipped by 10 bases and J by 3 bases, with 9 bases between them. The CDR3 covers 11 residues. In nucleotides, the CDR3 is TGTGCCACCGAGTCTAAAGAGACCCAGTACTTC. Translation: CATESKETQYF.

The sample holds a few counts of this clone. The V gene is TRBV7-2, the J gene TRBJ2-7; 12 positions match TRBD2. Germline V gene data show CDR1 as SGHTA and CDR2 as FQGNSA. This CDR3 has 15 residues. With V trimmed by 5 bases and J by 4 bases, 6 bases remained unmatched. The CDR3 sequence is CASSRLAGGLYEQYF. As DNA, the CDR3 is TGTGCCAGCAGCCGGCTAGCGGGGGGGCTGTACGAGCAGTACTTC. Combining the CDR3 with reference TRBV7-2 and TRBJ2-7 gives the whole variable domain GAGVSQSPSNKVTEKGKDVELRCDPISGHTALYWYRQSLGQGLEFLIYFQGNSAPDKSGLPSDRFSAERTGGSVSTLTIQRTQQEDSAVYLCASSRLAGGLYEQYFGPGTRLTVT.

This clone came up a few times. V is TRBV28 and J is TRBJ1-2, with TRBD1 identical over 7 bases. CDR1 MDHEN and CDR2 SYDVKM come from the germline V gene. Trimming removed 5 bases from V and 4 bases from J; junction bases left unmatched: 13. This CDR3 contains 16 residues. CDR3 coding DNA: TGTGCCAGCAGTAGACCCGGGACAGAGAACTCCTATGGCTACACCTTC. Its translation: CASSRPGTENSYGYTF.

This clone is a singleton in its sample. The chain combines TRBV6-1 with TRBJ2-5; 15 bases line up with TRBD2. The V segment lost 6 bases and the J segment 3 bases; nucleotides outside the gene matches: 2. Germline CDR1 reads MNHNS; CDR2 reads SASEGT. CDR3 size: 15 residues. DNA for the CDR3: TGTGCCAGCAGAAGGACTAGCGGGGGGGAAGAGACCCAGTACTTC. Amino acid sequence: CASRRTSGGEETQYF.

This chain connects TRBV30 to TRBJ2-1; 14 bases match TRBD2. Germline assignment: CDR1 GTSNPN and CDR2 SVGIG (reference sequence). Trimming took 5 bases from V and 8 from J; bases not matched to a gene: 5. This CDR3 spans 14 amino acids. CDR3 protein: CAWGTSGGGYEQFF. CDR3 nucleotides: TGTGCCTGGGGGACTAGCGGGGGAGGGTATGAGCAGTTCTTC.

This rearrangement joins TRBV2 to TRBJ2-7; weak D call: TRBD2 (5 bases). V was shortened by 6 bases and J by 4 bases, with 19 bases between the two germline ends. The CDR3 contains 15 residues. Germline-derived CDR1 and CDR2 are SNHLY and FYNNEI. The CDR3 region has the DNA TGTGCCAGCAGACACCTCCCCGGGGATGGGTACGAGCAGTACTTC. Amino acids: CASRHLPGDGYEQYF.

The chain employs TRBV7-9 and TRBJ2-1; TRBD2 matches 13 bases. In germline, CDR1 is SEHNR, CDR2 FQNEAQ (reference sequence). The junction had 4 bases not matched to a gene; V was cut back by 4 bases and J by 4 bases. CDR3 length: 16 amino acids. The CDR3 bases are TGTGCCAGCAGCTCGACTAGCGGGGGGTCGTACAATGAGCAGTTCTTC. Protein sequence: CASSSTSGGSYNEQFF.

In this sample, this clone turned up a few times. The genes are TRBV9 and TRBJ2-2, with 8 bases fitting TRBD1. The CDR3 length is 15 residues. The trim removed 0 bases at V and 5 bases at J, leaving 3 bases unmatched. CDR1 is SGDLS and CDR2 is YYNGEE in the germline V gene. This CDR3 reads CASSVEDRVTGELFF. The CDR3 DNA sequence: TGTGCCAGCAGCGTAGAGGACAGGGTTACCGGGGAGCTGTTTTTT.

The rearrangement joins TRBV2 to TRBJ1-5; D not resolved. The CDR3 contains 14 residues. Germline lookup yields CDR1 SNHLY and CDR2 FYNNEI. The V gene lost 4 bases and the J gene lost 6 bases, with 13 bases spanning the gap. DNA of the CDR3: TGTGCCAGCAGTGCGCAAGTGCCGGGTCAGCCCCAGCATTTT. This sequence encodes CASSAQVPGQPQHF.

This clone was picked up a small number of times. V usage is TRBV10-3 and J usage is TRBJ2-3; TRBD1 might be the D (6 bases). The CDR3 covers 21 residues. The V end lost 4 bases, the J end lost 1 base, and 30 bases lay between the germline ends. Germline V CDR1 and CDR2: ENHRY, SYGVKD. CDR3 region: CAISARHRTVGYSSGTDTQYF. CDR3 DNA: TGTGCCATCAGTGCGCGACACCGGACAGTAGGCTATTCATCGGGCACAGATACGCAGTATTTT.

This clone was seen a handful of times. The V gene is TRBV14, the J gene TRBJ1-5, with D tentatively TRBD1 (6 bases). CDR3 length: 17 amino acids. The V gene's germline CDR1 is SGHDN and CDR2 FVKESK. The V and J ends lost 2 bases and 4 bases respectively, with 18 bases between them. CDR3 residues: CASSQKKGDDRNQPQHF. In nucleotides, the CDR3 is TGTGCCAGCAGCCAAAAAAAGGGGGACGACAGAAATCAGCCCCAGCATTTT.

This clone was counted a few times. The rearrangement links TRBV28 to TRBJ2-7, with 9 bases fitting TRBD1. Germline CDR1 reads MDHEN; CDR2 reads SYDVKM. J lost 1 base, V lost 4 bases, and 8 bases had no gene match. The CDR3 contains 16 residues. This CDR3 is CASSSPAGTGSYEQYF. The DNA of the CDR3 is TGTGCCAGCAGTTCACCCGCCGGGACAGGGTCCTACGAGCAGTACTTC.

Only a few counts were recorded for this clone. The J gene is TRBJ2-7, the V gene TRBV10-3; 8 nucleotides match TRBD1. J was trimmed by 5 bases and V by 2 bases; bases with no gene match: 5. The CDR3 has 14 residues. Germline V CDR1 and CDR2: ENHRY, SYGVKD. CDR3 sequence: CAISETTGDHEQYF. In DNA, the CDR3 is TGTGCCATCAGTGAGACGACAGGGGACCACGAGCAGTACTTC.

The chain links TRBV19 to TRBJ2-7, with 7 bases fitting TRBD1. Looked up from germline, CDR1 is LNHDA and CDR2 is SQIVND (reference sequence). J lost 0 bases, V lost 3 bases, and 5 bases had no gene match. This CDR3 has 15 residues. DNA for the CDR3: TGTGCCAGTAGTATCACAGGGGTGAGCTCCTACGAGCAGTACTTC. Protein sequence: CASSITGVSSYEQYF.

The chain joins TRBV6-5 to TRBJ1-2, with a possible D match to TRBD1 (5 bases). The CDR3 loop spans 14 amino acids. Trimming pared 1 base from V and 8 bases from J, leaving 14 bases between. CDR1 and CDR2 from the germline V gene are MNHEY and SVGAGI. The CDR3 is CASSYFGRERGYTF. DNA of the CDR3: TGTGCCAGCAGTTACTTTGGCAGGGAACGCGGCTACACCTTC.

The chain is built from TRBV10-3 and TRBJ2-5, with 8 bases lining up with TRBD1. The germline V gene encodes CDR1 ENHRY and CDR2 SYGVKD. The V and J ends lost 6 bases and 2 bases, in that order; junction bases with no gene match: 5. CDR3 length: 14 residues. The chain's CDR3 is CAISRRDRQETQYF. Here the CDR3 DNA reads TGTGCCATCAGCCGACGGGACAGGCAAGAGACCCAGTACTTC.

This clone was counted between two and nine times. The V gene is TRBV29-1, the J gene TRBJ2-1; tentative D call: TRBD1 (5 bases). This CDR3 is 13 amino acids long. The V gene lost 8 bases and the J gene lost 7 bases, with 18 bases spanning the gap. Per germline, CDR1 SQVTM and CDR2 ANQGSEA. Here the CDR3 reads CSPYVRGKNEQFF. The CDR3 coding sequence is TGCAGCCCCTACGTTAGGGGAAAGAATGAGCAGTTCTTC.